This T cell receptor beta chain was recorded in a study of T and B cells in COVID-19 patients. Study background: Of about 20 active-infection patients, more than 9 were critically ill with mechanical ventilation or extracorporeal membrane oxygenation. Of some 21 active-infection patients, roughly 18 carried comorbidities linked to unfavorable COVID-19 outcome.

This CDR3 region has 14 residues. The trim removed 5 bases at V and 5 bases at J, leaving 9 bases unmatched. Per the germline V gene, CDR1 is MNHEY and CDR2 is SVGAGI. Blood genomic DNA input for TRB amplification was about 250-550 ng. This clonotype was seen only a few times. Its antigen remains unknown. Multiplex PCR with BIOMED2 TRB-A/B primer pools amplified TRB rearrangements. TCRdb processed the multiplex PCR reads anew with MiXCR; each CDR3 protein has one entry. The table includes 20,000 or so distinct CDR3 sequences, 36% detected once. Study findings and constraints: Clonality of TRB repertoires was high in active COVID-19; recovery brought above-healthy diversity and richness.

Sequenced sample: blood. V gene TRBV6-5 combines with J gene TRBJ2-7, with TRBD1 identical over 7 bases. The receptor was derived from a human donor with active COVID-19. The CDR3 reads CASSATGAGDEQYF. CDR3 DNA sequence: TGTGCCAGCAGTGCCACAGGGGCCGGGGACGAGCAGTACTTC.